Following are 21 T cell receptor beta chains from one sample sequenced in a study of cytomegalovirus exposure and HLA in healthy donors. The study ran its PCR with 60 Vbeta and 13 Jbeta primers. Data came from immunoSEQ multiplex PCR; TCRdb stores just in-frame clones and leaves some out. The sample lists around 130,000 clones, 82% occurring once. The sample was PBMCs. The receptors shown here come from a male donor in good health and CMV-seropositive.

V usage is TRBV28 and J usage is TRBJ1-2, with 9 bases fitting TRBD1. The germline V gene has CDR1 MDHEN and CDR2 SYDVKM. The CDR3 contains 14 residues. After removal of 4 bases from V and 10 bases from J, the junction contained 10 bases not matched to a gene. The CDR3 protein is CASSWTGQGISYTF. For the CDR3, the DNA is TGTGCCAGCAGTTGGACGGGACAGGGCATATCCTACACCTTC.

The chain recombines TRBV9 with TRBJ1-4; 8 bases are shared with TRBD1. CDR3 length equals 16 residues. Trimming cost V 3 bases and J 2 bases; bases outside gene matches: 6. Germline CDR1 is SGDLS and CDR2 is YYNGEE. The CDR3 region is CASSGLGTGTNEKLFF. The CDR3 nucleotides are TGTGCCAGCAGCGGGTTAGGGACAGGCACTAATGAAAAACTGTTTTTT.

The sample holds a few counts of this clone. The V gene is TRBV4-3, the J gene TRBJ2-1; 9 bases line up with TRBD1. The CDR3 covers 15 residues. The ends lost 4 bases at V and 4 bases at J; junction bases unmatched: 5. Germline-derived CDR1 and CDR2 are LGHNA and YSLEER. DNA of the CDR3: TGCGCCAGCAGCCCTACGACAGGGGGTTACAATGAGCAGTTCTTC. Protein sequence: CASSPTTGGYNEQFF.

The chain uses TRBV29-1 and TRBJ2-7; no firm D call. Per the germline V gene, CDR1 is SQVTM and CDR2 is ANQGSEA. V lost 4 bases and J 6 bases, leaving 7 bases between the germline ends. CDR3 length equals 10 residues. The CDR3 nucleotides are TGCAGCGTTGGTGTTCGCGAGCAGTACTTC. Translation gives CSVGVREQYF.

V is TRBV6-6 and J is TRBJ2-7; 8 nucleotides agree with TRBD2. The V gene's germline CDR1 is MNHNY and CDR2 SVGAGI (reference sequence). The CDR3 covers 13 residues. Trimming at V came to 9 bases and at J to 3 bases, leaving 7 bases not matched to a gene. In DNA form, the CDR3 reads TGTGCCAGTGCCTACGCGGGAGGCTACGAGCAGTACTTC. Protein product: CASAYAGGYEQYF.

The chain combines TRBV2 with TRBJ2-7; a possible D gene is TRBD2 (5 bases). CDR3 length: 13 residues. Trimming removed 7 bases at V and 3 bases at J, with 13 bases between. Looked up from germline, CDR1 is SNHLY and CDR2 is FYNNEI. The DNA of the CDR3 is TGTGCCAGCAAAACGGACGGGAACTACGAGCAGTACTTC. Translated: CASKTDGNYEQYF.

The table lists this clone with a count of one. The chain recombines TRBV7-3 with TRBJ2-3, with 13 nucleotides matching TRBD2. This CDR3 contains 15 residues. Germline CDR1 and CDR2: SGHTA and FQGTGA. The V and J ends lost 3 bases and 4 bases, in that order; junction bases with no gene match: 1. The CDR3 reads CASSFGLAGADTQYF. CDR3 in DNA: TGTGCCAGCAGCTTTGGACTAGCGGGAGCAGATACGCAGTATTTT.

The chain carries TRBV5-1 and TRBJ2-7; D is undetermined. In germline, CDR1 is SGHRS, CDR2 YFSETQ. The CDR3 is 11 residues long. Between the trimmed V and J ends, which lost 5 bases and 5 bases, there was a span of 8 bases. The CDR3 region has the DNA TGCGCCAGCAGGAATTCGGACGAGCAGTACTTC. It encodes CASRNSDEQYF.

This clone was detected only a few times. An end of the junction does not agree with germline; a read error may underlie this. This chain connects TRBV2 to TRBJ2-1; D is perhaps TRBD1 (5 bases). Looked up from germline, CDR1 is SNHLY and CDR2 is FYNNEI. CDR3 size: 17 residues. The CDR3 coding sequence is TGTGCCAGCAGTGGAAACTGGGGCCAGGGATCCTCCAATGAGCAGTTCTTC. Its translation: CASSGNWGQGSSNEQFF.

The chain recombines TRBV9 with TRBJ2-7; 12 nucleotides align to TRBD2. This CDR3 is 15 amino acids long. The germline CDR1 and CDR2 sequences are SGDLS and YYNGEE. V trimming: 1 base; J trimming: 3 bases; junction bases outside the gene matches: 2. The CDR3 sequence is CASSVSTSGSYEQYF. CDR3 sequence (DNA): TGTGCCAGCAGCGTATCGACTAGCGGGAGCTACGAGCAGTACTTC.

The chain recombines TRBV7-2 with TRBJ1-2; D unresolved. The CDR3 loop spans 15 amino acids. CDR1 and CDR2 (germline): SGHTA, FQGNSA. With 4 bases removed from V and 4 bases from J, the gap between germline ends came to 16 bases. The CDR3 region has the DNA TGTGCCAGCAGCTCCACCTCGACAAGTCCCTATGGCTACACCTTC. Amino acid sequence: CASSSTSTSPYGYTF.

This sequence joins TRBV28 and TRBJ2-7, with D unclear. This CDR3 region has 12 residues. With 5 bases removed from V and 12 bases from J, the gap between germline ends came to 17 bases. Germline V gene lookup returns CDR1 MDHEN and CDR2 SYDVKM. CDR3 nucleotide sequence: TGTGCCAGCAGTCCCGGGTATGGCCCCGGGTACTTC. This gives the protein CASSPGYGPGYF.

The V call is TRBV15, the J call TRBJ2-7; 9 nucleotides line up with TRBD2. The germline CDR1 and CDR2 sequences are LNHNV and YYDKDF (reference sequence). Trimming removed 6 bases from V and 2 bases from J; junction bases left unmatched: 2. The CDR3 sequence is 13 residues long. CDR3 protein: CATRTSGAYEQYF. The DNA of the CDR3 is TGTGCCACCAGGACTAGCGGTGCCTACGAGCAGTACTTC.

The gene calls are TRBV7-2 and TRBJ2-7; D remains ambiguous. V shed 1 base and J shed 0 bases, with 7 bases lying between them. Germline assignment: CDR1 SGHTA and CDR2 FQGNSA. The CDR3 is 14 residues long. The CDR3 is CASSLVSGSYEQYF. The CDR3 DNA is TGTGCCAGCAGCTTAGTATCAGGCTCCTACGAGCAGTACTTC.

This clone came up a few times. The V gene is TRBV9, the J gene TRBJ2-6; perhaps TRBD1 as D (5 bases). The CDR3 sequence is 16 residues long. The germline CDR1 and CDR2 sequences are SGDLS and YYNGEE. V lost 4 bases and J 0 bases, leaving 11 bases between the germline ends. The DNA for the CDR3 is TGTGCCAGCAGCACAACCCAGGGCTCTGGGGCCAACGTCCTGACTTTC. It encodes CASSTTQGSGANVLTF.

The chain uses TRBV6-5 and TRBJ2-2, with TRBD2 as a possible D gene (5 bases). CDR1 MNHEY and CDR2 SVGAGI come from the germline V gene. With 0 bases removed from V and 1 base from J, the gap between germline ends came to 6 bases. This CDR3 is built from 15 residues. The CDR3 region is CASSYSGGNTGELFF. The DNA for the CDR3 is TGTGCCAGCAGTTACTCAGGAGGGAACACCGGGGAGCTGTTTTTT.

The table lists this clone with a few counts. CDR3 nucleotide sequence: TGTGCCAGCAGCAGACCACGGACAGGGGGCTACGAGCAGTACTTC. This codes for CASSRPRTGGYEQYF. The chain links TRBV11-2 to TRBJ2-7; 10 positions match TRBD1. V gave up 5 bases and J gave up 3 bases; unmatched junction bases: 7. Per germline, CDR1 SGHAT and CDR2 FQNNGV. The CDR3 length is 15 residues.

The CDR3 loop reads CASSPLGKDGGYEQYF. Here the CDR3 DNA reads TGTGCCAGCAGCCCCCTGGGAAAGGACGGGGGGTACGAGCAGTACTTC. The chain employs TRBV7-2 and TRBJ2-7; 7 nucleotides align to TRBD2. The length of the CDR3 is 16 residues. V trimming: 5 bases; J trimming: 4 bases; junction bases outside the gene matches: 14. Germline V gene sequence: CDR1 SGHTA, CDR2 FQGNSA.

The rearrangement links TRBV7-9 to TRBJ2-1; 7 nucleotides agree with TRBD2. Germline CDR1 reads SEHNR; CDR2 reads FQNEAQ (reference sequence). The CDR3 is 15 residues long. The junction had 9 bases not matched to a gene; V was cut back by 1 base and J by 9 bases. This CDR3 is CASSLGREFQGEQFF. In DNA, the CDR3 is TGTGCCAGCAGCTTAGGGCGGGAGTTTCAAGGTGAGCAGTTCTTC.

The V call is TRBV4-2, the J call TRBJ2-3, with D maybe TRBD1 (6 bases). V was shortened by 0 bases and J by 0 bases, with 10 bases between the two germline ends. The V gene's germline CDR1 is LGHNA and CDR2 YNFKEQ. This CDR3 region has 16 residues. The CDR3 DNA follows: TGTGCCAGCAGCCAAGAGGGGGACACCAGCACAGATACGCAGTATTTT. Amino acids: CASSQEGDTSTDTQYF.

The chain employs TRBV7-3 and TRBJ2-1; perhaps TRBD2 as D (7 bases). This CDR3 comprises 15 residues. The germline CDR1 and CDR2 sequences are SGHTA and FQGTGA. The germline V and J ends were trimmed by 1 base and 9 bases, with 16 bases remaining between them. CDR3 residues: CASSLRQATGGEQFF. The CDR3 bases are TGTGCCAGCAGCTTAAGACAGGCCACGGGGGGTGAGCAGTTCTTC.